Shown below are 20 T cell receptor beta chains from a single sample sequenced in a study of cytomegalovirus exposure and HLA in healthy donors (dated by TCRdb to 2016 to 2017). The library was prepared using the immunoSEQ multiplex PCR assay. For the multiplex PCR, a mixture combining 60 forward primers for TCR Vbeta segments and 13 reverse primers for TCR Jbeta segments was used. TCRdb re-hosts the immuneACCESS table, in-frame sequences only. Its copies lack some clones; in the studies checked, an unresolved V gene accounts for under half of them, and the cause for the rest is not known. The sample table lists 130,000 or so clones, 88% of them with a count of one. Roughly 0.5% of the sample lies in the top ten. The material sequenced was PBMCs. Every receptor here comes from a woman in her forties in good health and CMV-seronegative.

The chain is built from TRBV19 and TRBJ2-7, with TRBD1 identical over 9 bases. Germline-derived CDR1 and CDR2 are LNHDA and SQIVND (reference sequence). The CDR3 extends over 14 amino acids. V was clipped by 3 bases and J by 5 bases; unmatched bases: 5. The CDR3 protein is CASSMVTGGHEQYF. CDR3 bases: TGTGCCAGTAGTATGGTCACAGGGGGCCACGAGCAGTACTTC.

This clone has more than one count but fewer than ten. J is TRBJ2-7 and V is TRBV29-1, with TRBD2 matching 7 bases. V lost 4 bases, J lost 4 bases, and 1 base stayed unmatched. CDR3 length: 11 residues. The germline V gene encodes CDR1 SQVTM and CDR2 ANQGSEA. CDR3 loop: CSVASGYEQYF. The CDR3 DNA follows: TGCAGCGTTGCTAGCGGTTACGAGCAGTACTTC.

The chain joins TRBV11-1 to TRBJ2-7; perhaps TRBD2 as D (6 bases). Trimming left V 4 bases short and J 6 bases short, with 13 bases between. The CDR3 is 13 residues long. Germline V lookup: CDR1 SGHAT, CDR2 FQDESV (reference sequence). CDR3 in amino acids: CASSSTLAFEQYF. The DNA of the CDR3 is TGTGCCAGCAGCTCCACCCTAGCGTTCGAGCAGTACTTC.

The CDR3 protein is CASSHTQGFGKTQYF. The CDR3, as DNA: TGCGCCAGCAGCCACACGCAGGGATTTGGAAAGACCCAGTACTTC. V is TRBV5-1 and J is TRBJ2-5, with a tentative D call TRBD1 (5 bases). With 4 bases removed from V and 6 bases from J, the gap between germline ends came to 19 bases. Germline CDR1 reads SGHRS; CDR2 reads YFSETQ. CDR3 length: 15 amino acids.

Only a few counts were recorded for this clone. The CDR3 DNA reads TGTGCCAGCAGCCAAGGTTGGGCGGGAAAAGCTTTCTTT. Its protein is CASSQGWAGKAFF. V gene TRBV4-2 combines with J gene TRBJ1-1; D unclear. V shed 1 base and J shed 9 bases, with 12 bases lying between them. The germline V gene has CDR1 LGHNA and CDR2 YNFKEQ. The CDR3 is 13 amino acids.

The chain has TRBV6-4 and TRBJ2-2, with 7 bases that match TRBD2. This CDR3 comprises 18 residues. The ends lost 6 bases at V and 0 bases at J; junction bases unmatched: 13. In germline, CDR1 is MRHNA, CDR2 SNTAGT. The CDR3 DNA sequence: TGTGCCAGCAGCCTCACCGCCCCGGGAGGCGCGAACACCGGGGAGCTGTTTTTT. Encoded protein: CASSLTAPGGANTGELFF.

The chain links TRBV6-6 to TRBJ2-3, with 14 bases matching TRBD2. CDR3 length: 15 amino acids. V was pared by 6 bases and J by 4 bases, with 3 bases of the junction left unmatched. Germline CDR1 is MNHNY and CDR2 is SVGAGI (reference sequence). CDR3 coding DNA: TGTGCCAGCAGACGACTAGCGGGGGGGGCAGATACGCAGTATTTT. Translated, it gives CASRRLAGGADTQYF.

The chain recombines TRBV30 with TRBJ1-2; D uncertain. Germline-derived CDR1 and CDR2 are GTSNPN and SVGIG (reference sequence). Trimming stripped 0 bases from V and 3 bases from J, with 5 bases between. CDR3 length: 12 amino acids. CDR3 region: CAWSVLHYGYTF. The CDR3 nucleotides are TGTGCCTGGAGTGTACTCCACTATGGCTACACCTTC.

This chain uses TRBV5-4 with TRBJ2-5; D might be TRBD1 (5 bases). The CDR3 sequence is 13 residues long. Germline CDR1 is SGHNT and CDR2 is YYREEE (reference sequence). V was cut by 0 bases and J by 3 bases, with 6 bases left in between. The CDR3 nucleotides read TGTGCCAGCAGCTTGGCCAGGGAAGAGACCCAGTACTTC. It is translated as CASSLAREETQYF.

CDR3 amino acids: CSVVALAGDEQFF. CDR3 nucleotides: TGCAGCGTTGTGGCGCTAGCAGGGGATGAGCAGTTCTTC. V is TRBV29-1 and J is TRBJ2-1; possibly TRBD1 for D (6 bases). V was shortened by 4 bases and J by 8 bases, with 15 bases between the two germline ends. The V gene's germline CDR1 is SQVTM and CDR2 ANQGSEA. The CDR3 is 13 amino acids.

The chain carries TRBV5-6 and TRBJ1-1, with 7 bases that match TRBD1. Germline V gene lookup returns CDR1 SGHDT and CDR2 YYEEEE. The CDR3 has 15 residues. J gave up 5 bases and V 2 bases, and 9 bases lay outside the gene matches. CDR3 DNA: TGTGCCAGCAGCTTCGGAATACAGGGGAGTACTGAAGCTTTCTTT. It is translated as CASSFGIQGSTEAFF.

The chain recombines TRBV27 with TRBJ2-2, with 7 bases that match TRBD1. The CDR3 runs 16 residues. Germline CDR1 and CDR2: MNHEY and SMNVEV (reference sequence). The V segment lost 5 bases and the J segment 4 bases; nucleotides outside the gene matches: 10. The CDR3 is CASSPLAGTATGELFF. The CDR3 region has the DNA TGTGCCAGCAGTCCCCTGGCAGGGACAGCCACCGGGGAGCTGTTTTTT.

This clone has a handful of counts. The rearrangement links TRBV19 to TRBJ2-3, with TRBD2 matching over 7 bases. CDR3 size: 13 residues. The ends lost 7 bases at V and 3 bases at J; junction bases unmatched: 4. Germline V gene lookup returns CDR1 LNHDA and CDR2 SQIVND (reference sequence). CDR3 sequence (DNA): TGTGCCAGTACGAGGGGAGGGACAGATACGCAGTATTTT. It yields the protein CASTRGGTDTQYF.

Remarks on this clone: At one end, the junction sequence differs from germline, possibly due to a read error. The J gene is TRBJ1-5, the V gene TRBV7-9, with 10 positions matching TRBD1. The CDR3 length is 14 residues. Germline CDR1 reads SEHNR; CDR2 reads FQNEAQ (reference sequence). CDR3 loop: CSSSLGTGDQPQHF. CDR3 DNA sequence: TGTTCCAGCAGCCTTGGGACAGGGGACCAGCCCCAGCATTTT.

A few counts support this clone. This rearrangement joins TRBV25-1 to TRBJ2-5, with 9 bases aligning to TRBD1. The trim removed 6 bases at V and 5 bases at J, leaving 7 bases unmatched. Germline V lookup: CDR1 MGHDK, CDR2 SYGVNS. CDR3 length: 14 residues. CDR3 region: CASSPDRGRETQYF. The DNA for the CDR3 is TGTGCCAGCAGCCCGGACAGGGGACGGGAGACCCAGTACTTC.

CDR3 DNA: TGTGCCAGCAGCCCGACAGGGGACAATCAGCCCCAGCATTTT. As protein: CASSPTGDNQPQHF. The V gene is TRBV7-9, the J gene TRBJ1-5, with 8 bases lining up with TRBD1. V lost 5 bases and J lost 3; bases outside the gene matches: 3. The CDR3 totals 14 residues. CDR1 SEHNR and CDR2 FQNEAQ come from the germline V gene (reference sequence).

The chain is built from TRBV7-2 and TRBJ2-1; 7 positions match TRBD2. V lost 4 bases to trimming and J lost 1 base; unmatched junction nucleotides: 4. The length of the CDR3 is 15 residues. Per germline, CDR1 SGHTA and CDR2 FQGNSA. DNA for the CDR3: TGTGCCAGCAGCTGGCTAGCGGCTTCCTACAATGAGCAGTTCTTC. Protein: CASSWLAASYNEQFF.

The chain uses TRBV7-6 and TRBJ2-3, with 7 nucleotides matching TRBD2. Germline V gene lookup returns CDR1 SGHVS and CDR2 FNYEAQ. The V segment lost 5 bases and the J segment 5 bases; nucleotides outside the gene matches: 7. The CDR3 runs to 14 residues. The CDR3: CASSPTSSGDTQYF. The CDR3 DNA follows: TGTGCCAGCAGCCCGACTAGCTCCGGAGATACGCAGTATTTT.

CDR3 sequence: CASRKGQSTDTQYF. CDR3 sequence (DNA): TGTGCCAGCAGAAAGGGACAGAGCACAGATACGCAGTATTTT. The chain uses TRBV7-2 and TRBJ2-3; 7 nucleotides agree with TRBD1. CDR1 is SGHTA, CDR2 FQGNSA, per germline. The CDR3 extends over 14 amino acids. The J segment lost 0 bases and the V segment lost 6 bases, leaving 3 bases of the junction unmatched.

This clone was counted only a few times. V and J are TRBV5-1 and TRBJ2-1, with 14 bases matching TRBD2. Germline lookup yields CDR1 SGHRS and CDR2 YFSETQ. The CDR3 sequence is 15 residues long. Germline trimming cut 4 bases from V and 9 bases from J; bases unmatched to any gene: 6. CDR3 sequence reads: CASSPSGTSGGEQFF. As DNA, the CDR3 is TGCGCCAGCAGCCCCTCCGGGACTAGCGGGGGTGAGCAGTTCTTC.